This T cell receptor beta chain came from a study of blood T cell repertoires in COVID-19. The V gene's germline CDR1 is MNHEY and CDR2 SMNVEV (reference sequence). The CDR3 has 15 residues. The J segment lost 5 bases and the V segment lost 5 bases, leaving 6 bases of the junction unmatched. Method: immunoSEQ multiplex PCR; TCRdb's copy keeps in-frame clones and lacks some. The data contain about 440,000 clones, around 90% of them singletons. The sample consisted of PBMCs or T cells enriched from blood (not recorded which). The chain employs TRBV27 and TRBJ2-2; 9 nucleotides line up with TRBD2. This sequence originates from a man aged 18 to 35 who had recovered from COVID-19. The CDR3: CASSLSTSGTGELFF. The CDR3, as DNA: TGTGCCAGCAGTCTCTCGACTAGCGGAACCGGGGAGCTGTTTTTT.